These 28 T cell receptor beta chains originate from one sample sequenced in a study of beta chain features in type 1 diabetes. Of the isolated RNA, all was reverse transcribed, and so the sequenced material was expressed TCRB transcripts. Some clones are missing from TCRdb's copy, which holds only in-frame ones; the method was immunoSEQ multiplex PCR. This table has under 900,000 clones, 15% to 20% appearing once. The sequenced material came from naive CD4+ T cells from blood. Receptors were obtained from a woman aged 18-29 years in good health.

There are a few counts of this clone. This chain joins TRBV15 and TRBJ2-4, with 12 bases that match TRBD2. Unmatched junction bases numbered 3, after V lost 0 bases and J lost 0 bases. The CDR3 sequence is 18 residues long. Germline V gives CDR1 LNHNV, CDR2 YYDKDF (reference sequence). Written as DNA, the CDR3 is TGTGCCACCAGCAGAGATCCGACTAGCGGGGGAGCCAAAAACATTCAGTACTTC. This encodes CATSRDPTSGGAKNIQYF.

This rearrangement joins TRBV5-1 to TRBJ1-1; 7 nucleotides line up with TRBD1. The length of the CDR3 is 14 residues. The germline V gene encodes CDR1 SGHRS and CDR2 YFSETQ. With V trimmed by 6 bases and J by 4 bases, 9 bases remained unmatched. The CDR3 loop reads CASKQGGASTEAFF. The CDR3, as DNA: TGCGCCAGCAAGCAGGGGGGCGCGAGCACTGAAGCTTTCTTT.

This clone has just one count. The chain has TRBV27 and TRBJ2-2; maybe TRBD1 (5 bases). Germline CDR1 MNHEY, CDR2 SMNVEV (reference sequence). The V gene lost 6 bases and the J gene lost 0 bases, with 14 bases spanning the gap. The CDR3 totals 16 residues. CDR3 DNA sequence: TGTGCCAGCAGACAAAGAAGGGGCCCGAACACCGGGGAGCTGTTTTTT. It is translated as CASRQRRGPNTGELFF.

This clone turned up a few times. The CDR3 nucleotides read TGTGCCAGCAGCTTAGAACAGGCGATCCGAAACACTGAAGCTTTCTTT. Translation: CASSLEQAIRNTEAFF. The chain has TRBV7-9 and TRBJ1-1, with TRBD1 as a possible D gene (5 bases). The germline V gene encodes CDR1 SEHNR and CDR2 FQNEAQ (reference sequence). Trimming took off 1 base at V and 2 bases at J, with 14 bases between the two ends. This CDR3 region has 16 residues.

This clone was found a few times. The V call is TRBV2, the J call TRBJ2-3; D is ambiguous. Germline CDR1 SNHLY, CDR2 FYNNEI. The CDR3 length is 13 residues. Trimming took off 3 bases at V and 0 bases at J, with 4 bases between the two ends. The CDR3 bases are TGTGCCAGCAGTGACGAGAGCACAGATACGCAGTATTTT. Residues: CASSDESTDTQYF.

The genes are TRBV29-1 and TRBJ2-7; TRBD1 aligns across 8 bases. The CDR3 is 14 residues long. V lost 6 bases and J lost 1; bases outside the gene matches: 8. Per the germline V gene, CDR1 is SQVTM and CDR2 is ANQGSEA. Here the CDR3 reads CSVRTGQGSYEQYF. In nucleotides, the CDR3 is TGCAGCGTCCGCACCGGACAGGGTTCCTACGAGCAGTACTTC.

The chain employs TRBV4-3 and TRBJ2-7, with 10 bases matching TRBD1. Germline V CDR1 and CDR2: LGHNA, YSLEER. The V segment lost 0 bases and the J segment 2 bases; nucleotides outside the gene matches: 7. The CDR3 contains 17 residues. The CDR3 sequence: CASSQEAPGQGAYEQYF. The CDR3 DNA sequence: TGCGCCAGCAGCCAAGAAGCCCCAGGACAGGGGGCCTACGAGCAGTACTTC.

This clone showed up just a few times. The identical CDR3 is also encoded by other nucleotide sequences in the sample. This chain connects TRBV5-1 to TRBJ2-1; 10 nucleotides align to TRBD2. The V gene's germline CDR1 is SGHRS and CDR2 YFSETQ. V was pared by 4 bases and J by 3 bases, with 4 bases of the junction left unmatched. The CDR3 is 15 amino acids. CDR3 coding DNA: TGCGCCAGCAGCCTGTCTAGCGGGAGCTACAATGAGCAGTTCTTC. Its translation: CASSLSSGSYNEQFF.

This clone was found a few times. The V and J genes are TRBV10-3 and TRBJ2-7; weak D call: TRBD1 (6 bases). Trimming removed 6 bases at V and 1 base at J, with 16 bases between. This CDR3 is built from 15 residues. CDR1 is ENHRY and CDR2 is SYGVKD in the germline V gene. Here the CDR3 reads CAISDYRGQSYEQYF. DNA for the CDR3: TGTGCCATCAGCGACTATCGAGGACAGTCCTACGAGCAGTACTTC.

This clone was detected a few times. This chain uses TRBV29-1 with TRBJ2-7, with 9 bases that match TRBD2. The V gene end was trimmed by 2 bases and the J gene end by 5 bases; junction bases not matched to a gene: 10. The germline V gene has CDR1 SQVTM and CDR2 ANQGSEA. CDR3 size: 15 residues. The CDR3 sequence is CSVESLASGTHEQYF. Written as DNA, the CDR3 is TGCAGCGTTGAAAGTTTGGCTAGCGGGACCCACGAGCAGTACTTC.

The table lists this clone with a few counts. The genes are TRBV29-1 and TRBJ2-1, with D maybe TRBD2 (6 bases). CDR1 SQVTM and CDR2 ANQGSEA come from the germline V gene. The V and J ends lost 7 bases and 1 base respectively, with 17 bases between them. The CDR3 extends over 15 amino acids. The CDR3 reads CSAEGGLRSYNEQFF. CDR3 DNA: TGCAGCGCGGAGGGTGGACTTAGGTCCTACAATGAGCAGTTCTTC.

This clone was counted a few times. Compared with germline, one end of the junction differs, possibly owing to a read error. The chain joins TRBV5-4 to TRBJ1-2; 7 bases map to TRBD1. The CDR3 has 13 residues. Germline CDR1 SGHNT, CDR2 YYREEE (reference sequence). The CDR3 reads CASSQYRGGGYTF. CDR3 in DNA: TGCGCCAGCAGCCAGTACAGGGGTGGGGGCTACACCTTC. The variable domain in full, with the rest retrieved from reference TRBV5-4 and TRBJ1-2, is ETGVTQSPTHLIKTRGQQVTLRCSSQSGHNTVSWYQQALGQGPQFIFQYYREEENGRGNFPPRFSGLQFPNYSSELNVNALELDDSALYLCASSQYRGGGYTFGSGTRLTVV.

This clone was detected only a few times. This rearrangement joins TRBV5-6 to TRBJ1-5; the D gene is possibly TRBD1 (6 bases). Germline CDR1 SGHDT, CDR2 YYEEEE. Trimming stripped 2 bases from V and 5 bases from J, with 14 bases between. CDR3 size: 15 residues. The CDR3 here is CASSFGGRVDQPQHF. Here the CDR3 DNA reads TGTGCCAGCAGCTTCGGGGGGCGGGTGGATCAGCCCCAGCATTTT.

The chain has TRBV9 and TRBJ2-3, with D perhaps matching TRBD1 (6 bases). Per the germline V gene, CDR1 is SGDLS and CDR2 is YYNGEE. The CDR3 covers 14 residues. The V end was cut by 7 bases, the J end by 2 bases, with 14 bases between. The CDR3 loop is CASAQGPFTDTQYF. CDR3 in DNA: TGTGCCAGCGCGCAGGGGCCTTTCACAGATACGCAGTATTTT.

In regard to this clone: It is unclear where the CDR3 begins or ends on the DNA, so no DNA is shown, and the CDR3 is as TCRdb lists it. The CDR3 loop reads CASSLHFGQGAYQPQHF. The gene calls are TRBV4-2 and TRBJ1-5; the DNA was not used to check the table's D call, TRBD1. Germline assignment: CDR1 LGHNA and CDR2 YNFKEQ. Inclusive of both ends, the CDR3 amounts to 17 amino acids.

The V call is TRBV7-2, the J call TRBJ2-7, with 12 bases that match TRBD2. CDR3 size: 15 residues. Germline-derived CDR1 and CDR2 are SGHTA and FQGNSA. Trimming took 4 bases from V and 2 from J; bases not matched to a gene: 3. The CDR3 DNA reads as TGTGCCAGCAGCTACGGGACTAGCGGGCCCTACGAGCAGTACTTC. Residues: CASSYGTSGPYEQYF.

The chain recombines TRBV6-5 with TRBJ2-3; 9 positions agree with TRBD2. V trimming: 4 bases; J trimming: 0 bases; junction bases outside the gene matches: 2. From germline, CDR1 is MNHEY and CDR2 SVGAGI. This CDR3 is 15 amino acids long. CDR3 bases: TGTGCCAGCAGTTCTAGCGGGGCCAGCACAGATACGCAGTATTTT. Amino acids: CASSSSGASTDTQYF.

The chain employs TRBV2 and TRBJ1-4; no clear D. CDR3 length equals 14 residues. The V end lost 6 bases, the J end lost 8 bases, and 16 bases lay between the germline ends. CDR1 is SNHLY, CDR2 FYNNEI, per germline. CDR3 sequence (DNA): TGTGCCAGCAGGAGAGACGAGGGAGGCGAAAAACTGTTTTTT. Amino acids: CASRRDEGGEKLFF.

V and J are TRBV19 and TRBJ2-2; weak D call: TRBD1 (5 bases). Germline-derived CDR1 and CDR2 are LNHDA and SQIVND (reference sequence). The V and J ends lost 1 base and 0 bases respectively, with 9 bases between them. CDR3 length equals 16 residues. The CDR3 DNA follows: TGTGCCAGTAGTATAGCAGGGCTCCCGAACACCGGGGAGCTGTTTTTT. Its protein is CASSIAGLPNTGELFF. Full variable domain (remainder filled in from reference TRBV19 and TRBJ2-2): DGGITQSPKYLFRKEGQNVTLSCEQNLNHDAMYWYRQDPGQGLRLIYYSQIVNDFQKGDIAEGYSVSREKKESFPLTVTSAQKNPTAFYLCASSIAGLPNTGELFFGEGSRLTVL.

This clone has more than one count but fewer than ten. The chain recombines TRBV7-2 with TRBJ2-1; 8 bases agree with TRBD2. CDR1 is SGHTA and CDR2 is FQGNSA in the germline V gene. Trimming took 4 bases from V and 3 from J; bases not matched to a gene: 5. The CDR3 has 15 amino acids. Here the CDR3 reads CASSSGTSFYNEQFF. The CDR3 coding sequence is TGTGCCAGCAGCTCCGGGACTAGTTTCTACAATGAGCAGTTCTTC.

This clone was counted a single time. J is TRBJ2-5 and V is TRBV20-1; possibly TRBD1 for D (5 bases). The germline V gene has CDR1 DFQATT and CDR2 SNEGSKA (reference sequence). Trimming stripped 6 bases from V and 2 bases from J, with 7 bases between. The CDR3 is made up of 11 amino acids. The CDR3 reads CSAGEQETQYF. CDR3 nucleotides: TGCAGTGCAGGGGAACAAGAGACCCAGTACTTC.

The CDR3, as DNA: TGTGCCAGCAGTGAAGCCGGGAGGGGGCAGACCCAGTACTTC. It yields the protein CASSEAGRGQTQYF. The chain joins TRBV6-1 to TRBJ2-5; D is perhaps TRBD2 (8 bases). CDR3 length equals 14 residues. V gave up 0 bases and J gave up 6 bases, with 11 bases separating them. In germline, CDR1 is MNHNS, CDR2 SASEGT.

The V call is TRBV4-3, the J call TRBJ2-7, with TRBD2 as a possible D gene (5 bases). Trimming took off 0 bases at V and 6 bases at J, with 18 bases between the two ends. The germline V gene has CDR1 LGHNA and CDR2 YSLEER. The length of the CDR3 is 16 residues. CDR3 coding DNA: TGCGCCAGCAGCCAAGAGGTGGGAGTCGGGGTAGGCGAGCAGTACTTC. This sequence encodes CASSQEVGVGVGEQYF.

This clone was observed a handful of times. DNA for the CDR3: TGTGCCAGCAGCCCCGGGACTAGCGAAACGCAGTACTTC. Translated, it gives CASSPGTSETQYF. The genes are TRBV7-9 and TRBJ2-7; 10 bases line up with TRBD2. The J segment lost 9 bases and the V segment lost 5 bases, leaving 7 bases of the junction unmatched. This CDR3 has 13 amino acids. CDR1 and CDR2 from the germline V gene are SEHNR and FQNEAQ (reference sequence).

The genes are TRBV29-1 and TRBJ1-5, with TRBD1 matching 8 bases. From germline, CDR1 is SQVTM and CDR2 ANQGSEA. Trimming at V came to 4 bases and at J to 7 bases, leaving 15 bases not matched to a gene. This CDR3 region has 16 residues. The CDR3 sequence: CSVGGPGRGRGQPQHF. The CDR3 coding sequence is TGCAGCGTTGGAGGACCAGGCAGGGGGCGGGGGCAGCCCCAGCATTTT.

This clone was detected only a few times. The J gene is TRBJ1-5, the V gene TRBV19; D remains unclear. The CDR3 spans 12 residues. Germline CDR1 and CDR2: LNHDA and SQIVND (reference sequence). Trimming left V 5 bases short and J 5 bases short, with 7 bases between. The CDR3 is CASSDGYQPQHF. CDR3 nucleotides: TGTGCCAGTAGTGACGGTTATCAGCCCCAGCATTTT.

This clone appeared a single time. The V and J genes are TRBV7-2 and TRBJ2-3, with 8 bases matching TRBD2. Germline trimming cut 4 bases from V and 1 base from J; bases unmatched to any gene: 7. From germline, CDR1 is SGHTA and CDR2 FQGNSA. The CDR3 runs to 16 residues. The CDR3 bases are TGTGCCAGCAGCTCTACTAGCGGAGCCCGCACAGATACGCAGTATTTT. Translation: CASSSTSGARTDTQYF.

A few counts support this clone. The chain carries TRBV27 and TRBJ2-5, with 8 bases aligning to TRBD2. This CDR3 region has 13 residues. V trimming: 5 bases; J trimming: 5 bases; junction bases outside the gene matches: 4. The germline V gene encodes CDR1 MNHEY and CDR2 SMNVEV (reference sequence). The CDR3 DNA reads as TGTGCCAGCAGTAAGAGACTAGCGGAGACCCAGTACTTC. It codes for CASSKRLAETQYF.